This T cell receptor beta chain was profiled in a study of regulatory T cells in long-lasting Graves disease. Assembly of TCR beta libraries relied on iRepertoire HTBI primers together with Arm-PCR of CDR3 regions. TCRdb used MiXCR to reprocess the multiplex PCR reads, holding one entry per CDR3 protein. The data contain around 510,000 distinct CDR3 sequences, around 20% of them singletons. A remark on this clonotype: Its specificity is unknown.

Specified time point: persistent/refractory GD, antithyroid drugs over 5 years with positive TRAb. The authors made the TCR library using RNA they extracted from PBMCs. General study points: Persistent-disease Graves' patients showed less TCR diversity than new cases. Favored usage of TRBV28, TRBJ1-2 and TRBJ2-5 was recorded in persistent disease.

The CDR3 is 15 residues long. Germline lookup yields CDR1 SGHRS and CDR2 YFSETQ. V was clipped by 5 bases and J by 5 bases; unmatched bases: 11. The sequencing here drew on peripheral blood mononuclear cells (PBMCs), taken when the disease was refractory, from a patient treated with antithyroid drugs. This clonotype was sampled from a female donor with Graves disease. The J gene is TRBJ2-7, the V gene TRBV5-1, with 9 bases that match TRBD1. CDR3 in DNA: TGCGCCAGCAGGGTGAGGACAGGGGATGGCAACGAGCAGTACTTC. Its protein product is CASRVRTGDGNEQYF.